The source of this T cell receptor beta chain is a study of cytotoxic CD8 clonotypes in ibrutinib-treated CLL. The repertoire was sequenced with immunoSEQ multiplex PCR; TCRdb's copy has only in-frame clones and lacks some. This sample has about 92,000 clones, with approximately 71% found just once. Regarding the study as a whole: Baseline levels of clonality went above those of age-matched healthy donors and moved with circulating CD8+ T-cell counts.

CDR3 length: 14 amino acids. Germline CDR1 reads KGHSH; CDR2 reads LQKENI. Trimming left V 1 base short and J 4 bases short, with 10 bases between. Turning to this clone: Its antigen is unidentified.

The starting material was PBMCs, obtained after 24 months of ibrutinib treatment. The source of this sequence is a human donor with chronic lymphocytic leukemia. This chain uses TRBV18 with TRBJ1-1; a weak D match, TRBD1 (6 bases). Written as DNA, the CDR3 is TGTGCCAGCTCACCACTGGGGGCGAGCACTGAAGCTTTCTTT. Translation: CASSPLGASTEAFF.